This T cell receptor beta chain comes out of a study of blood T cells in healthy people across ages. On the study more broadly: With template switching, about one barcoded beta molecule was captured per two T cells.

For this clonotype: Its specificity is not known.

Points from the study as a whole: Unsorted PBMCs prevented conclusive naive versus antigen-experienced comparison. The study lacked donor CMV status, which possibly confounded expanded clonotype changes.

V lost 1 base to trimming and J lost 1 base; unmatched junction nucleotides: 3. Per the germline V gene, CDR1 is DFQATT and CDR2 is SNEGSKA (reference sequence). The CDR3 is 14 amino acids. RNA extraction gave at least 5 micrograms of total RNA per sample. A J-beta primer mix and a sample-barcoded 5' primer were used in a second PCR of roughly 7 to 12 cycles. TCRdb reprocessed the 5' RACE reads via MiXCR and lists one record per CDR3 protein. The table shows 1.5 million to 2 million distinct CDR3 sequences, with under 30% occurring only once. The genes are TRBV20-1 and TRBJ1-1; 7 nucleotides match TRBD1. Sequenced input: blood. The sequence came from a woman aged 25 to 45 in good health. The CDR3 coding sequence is TGCAGTGCTAGAGTGACAGGGTGGAACACTGAAGCTTTCTTT. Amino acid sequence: CSARVTGWNTEAFF.